These 18 T cell receptor beta chains originate from one sample sequenced in a study of blood T cell repertoires in COVID-19. TCRdb keeps only in-frame clones here, not all; method: immunoSEQ multiplex PCR. There are a few hundred thousand clones in the sample; approximately 86% occur only once, and 3% to 3.5% lies in the top ten. The source material was peripheral blood. The origin of the receptors is a man in his 60s with acute or convalescent COVID-19.

This clone was picked up a small number of times. This chain uses TRBV20-1 with TRBJ1-2; weak D call: TRBD1 (6 bases). Trimming shortened V by 3 bases and J by 6 bases, and 14 bases separated the two germline ends. The CDR3 spans 13 residues. The V gene's germline CDR1 is DFQATT and CDR2 SNEGSKA (reference sequence). In nucleotides, the CDR3 is TGCAGTGCTAGTCCGGGGGGCGCGAATGGCTACACCTTC. Translating gives CSASPGGANGYTF.

This rearrangement joins TRBV12-3 or TRBV12-4 to TRBJ1-2; 8 positions agree with TRBD1. This CDR3 comprises 13 residues. Trimming took 5 bases from V and 4 from J; bases not matched to a gene: 3. The CDR3 sequence: CASSPGQGYGYTF. The CDR3 region has the DNA TGTGCCAGCAGTCCCGGACAGGGCTATGGCTACACCTTC.

This clone was counted only a few times. The chain couples TRBV4-1 to TRBJ1-1; D is ambiguous. The CDR3 runs 12 residues. The V and J ends lost 4 bases and 6 bases respectively, with 9 bases between them. Looked up from germline, CDR1 is MGHRA and CDR2 is YSYEKL. In DNA form, the CDR3 reads TGCGCCAGCAGCCCCAACGGGGCTGAAGCTTTCTTT. This encodes CASSPNGAEAFF.

The chain employs TRBV27 and TRBJ1-5, with 9 bases identical to TRBD1. The CDR3 is 16 residues long. Germline V lookup: CDR1 MNHEY, CDR2 SMNVEV (reference sequence). Trimming at V came to 3 bases and at J to 9 bases, leaving 12 bases not matched to a gene. CDR3 nucleotides: TGTGCCAGCAGTTTTCGATACAGGGGGCCGGAGGGGCCCCAGCATTTT. Translation gives CASSFRYRGPEGPQHF.

The sample holds a few counts of this clone. The J gene is TRBJ2-7, the V gene TRBV3-1 (or the pseudogene TRBV3-2), with 11 nucleotides matching TRBD2. In germline, CDR1 is LGHDT, CDR2 YNNKEL (reference sequence). The V and J ends lost 4 bases and 3 bases, in that order; junction bases with no gene match: 2. CDR3 length equals 14 residues. CDR3 DNA: TGTGCCAGCAGCCCTAGCGGGGGGAACTACGAGCAGTACTTC. As protein: CASSPSGGNYEQYF.

The chain joins TRBV12-5 to TRBJ2-7, with a possible D match to TRBD1 (6 bases). The CDR3 loop spans 13 amino acids. The germline V and J ends were trimmed by 6 bases and 2 bases, with 11 bases remaining between them. Germline V gene sequence: CDR1 LGHNT, CDR2 FRNRAP. The CDR3 sequence: CASGNRQAYEQYF. The CDR3 region has the DNA TGTGCTAGTGGCAACCGACAGGCCTACGAGCAGTACTTC.

This clone appeared many times. V and J are TRBV11-2 and TRBJ1-6, with 7 bases matching TRBD1. The CDR3 runs to 14 residues. Trimming removed 5 bases from V and 6 bases from J; junction bases left unmatched: 4. Germline-derived CDR1 and CDR2 are SGHAT and FQNNGV. In DNA, the CDR3 is TGTGCCAGCAGCGCCGGGACAGCTAATTCACCCCTCCACTTT. This translates into CASSAGTANSPLHF.

The chain uses TRBV27 and TRBJ1-3, with 7 bases identical to TRBD1. The CDR3 runs 18 residues. The germline CDR1 and CDR2 sequences are MNHEY and SMNVEV (reference sequence). After removal of 5 bases from V and 0 bases from J, the junction contained 13 bases not matched to a gene. CDR3 amino acids: CASSPALPRQGSGNTIYF. The CDR3, as DNA: TGTGCCAGCAGTCCCGCCCTCCCACGACAGGGCTCTGGAAACACCATATATTTT.

The J gene is TRBJ2-7, the V gene TRBV7-2; 11 positions match TRBD1. From germline, CDR1 is SGHTA and CDR2 FQGNSA. This CDR3 region has 13 residues. The ends lost 10 bases at V and 3 bases at J; junction bases unmatched: 5. In nucleotides, the CDR3 is TGTGCCACCAGGACAGGGGGCAACTACGAGCAGTACTTC. It yields the protein CATRTGGNYEQYF.

The rearrangement joins TRBV5-1 to TRBJ1-5; 9 positions agree with TRBD1. This CDR3 has 17 amino acids. The germline CDR1 and CDR2 sequences are SGHRS and YFSETQ. With 4 bases clipped from V and 6 bases from J, the junction kept 14 bases outside the gene matches. CDR3 in DNA: TGCGCCAGCAGCCCCGACCCACAGGGGGCTCTGACTCAGCCCCAGCATTTT. Translation: CASSPDPQGALTQPQHF.

The genes are TRBV14 and TRBJ1-2; D not resolved. Looked up from germline, CDR1 is SGHDN and CDR2 is FVKESK. CDR3 length equals 15 residues. The V and J ends lost 2 bases and 4 bases respectively, with 14 bases between them. The CDR3 spells CASSQPPTEIYGYTF. In nucleotides, the CDR3 is TGTGCCAGCAGCCAACCCCCCACAGAGATCTATGGCTACACCTTC. The complete variable domain, with remaining parts taken from reference TRBV14 and TRBJ1-2, reads EAGVTQFPSHSVIEKGQTVTLRCDPISGHDNLYWYRRVMGKEIKFLLHFVKESKQDESGMPNNRFLAERTGGTYSTLKVQPAELEDSGVYFCASSQPPTEIYGYTFGSGTRLTVV.

This rearrangement joins TRBV5-5 to TRBJ2-4; 7 bases fit TRBD2. The junction had 4 bases not matched to a gene; V was cut back by 6 bases and J by 1 base. CDR1 is SGHKS, CDR2 YYEKEE, per germline (reference sequence). The CDR3 spans 14 residues. CDR3 coding DNA: TGTGCCAGCAACCCGACTAGCGCCAAAAACATTCAGTACTTC. Residues: CASNPTSAKNIQYF.

The J gene is TRBJ1-1, the V gene TRBV6-5; 9 bases agree with TRBD1. In germline, CDR1 is MNHEY, CDR2 SVGAGI. The CDR3 consists of 15 residues. Trimming at V came to 4 bases and at J to 0 bases, leaving 3 bases not matched to a gene. CDR3 bases: TGTGCCAGCAGTTCCCGGACAGGGGTGAACACTGAAGCTTTCTTT. Translation: CASSSRTGVNTEAFF.

The rearrangement links TRBV18 to TRBJ1-6; D gene ambiguous. The germline V gene has CDR1 KGHSH and CDR2 LQKENI. Trimming pared 2 bases from V and 5 bases from J, leaving 4 bases between. The CDR3 has 13 amino acids. The CDR3 region has the DNA TGTGCCAGCTCACCAAATAATAATTCACCCCTCCACTTT. Translating it yields CASSPNNNSPLHF.

The rearrangement links TRBV19 to TRBJ1-5, with TRBD1 identical over 7 bases. The CDR3 contains 16 residues. V dropped 7 bases and J dropped 0; count of bases not matched to a gene: 9. Germline lookup yields CDR1 LNHDA and CDR2 SQIVND (reference sequence). DNA for the CDR3: TGTGCCAGTACTCCGAGACAGGGTAATAGCAATCAGCCCCAGCATTTT. Protein product: CASTPRQGNSNQPQHF.

V is TRBV20-1 and J is TRBJ2-3, with 7 bases aligning to TRBD2. This CDR3 is 14 amino acids long. Germline trimming cut 3 bases from V and 1 base from J; bases unmatched to any gene: 4. Germline CDR1 and CDR2: DFQATT and SNEGSKA (reference sequence). The CDR3 here is CSASRGGGTDTQYF. CDR3 DNA sequence: TGCAGTGCTAGTCGGGGAGGGGGCACAGATACGCAGTATTTT.

This chain links TRBV18 with TRBJ2-3; possibly TRBD1 for D (5 bases). V gave up 2 bases and J gave up 2 bases, with 11 bases separating them. Germline assignment: CDR1 KGHSH and CDR2 LQKENI. CDR3 length equals 15 residues. The CDR3 loop reads CASSPRGIPTDTQYF. The CDR3 DNA sequence: TGTGCCAGCTCACCAAGGGGAATTCCCACAGATACGCAGTATTTT.

J is TRBJ2-7 and V is TRBV6-1; 7 bases map to TRBD2. Germline V CDR1 and CDR2: MNHNS, SASEGT. J gave up 1 base and V 2 bases, and 11 bases lay outside the gene matches. The CDR3 runs to 17 residues. The CDR3 nucleotides are TGTGCCAGCAGTGAACGCGGAGCGGGACCATCTTCCTACGAGCAGTACTTC. Amino acids: CASSERGAGPSSYEQYF.